These 20 T cell receptor beta chains were sequenced from one sample in a study of response to subunit inactivated influenza vaccine. TCRdb re-analysed the RT-PCR reads in MiXCR, keeping a single row per CDR3 protein. The repertoire holds 450,000 to 550,000 distinct CDR3 sequences, with 25% as singletons. The specimen was CD4+ T cells sorted from PBMCs, collected around 5 days after vaccination. The receptor source for this set is a man aged 50 or older who received an inactivated influenza vaccine.

J is TRBJ2-1 and V is TRBV16; TRBD2 matches at 7 bases. CDR3 length: 14 residues. The ends lost 8 bases at V and 3 bases at J; junction bases unmatched: 7. Per germline, CDR1 KGHSY and CDR2 FQNENV. CDR3 protein: CASSGGARYNEQFF. The DNA of the CDR3 is TGTGCCAGCTCGGGGGGAGCGCGCTACAATGAGCAGTTCTTC. The full variable domain, completed using reference TRBV16 and TRBJ2-1, is GEEVAQTPKHLVRGEGQKAKLYCAPIKGHSYVFWYQQVLKNEFKFLISFQNENVFDETGMPKERFSAKCLPNSPCSLEIQATKLEDSAVYFCASSGGARYNEQFFGPGTRLTVL.

This sequence joins TRBV28 and TRBJ1-5; D remains unclear. Trimming cost V 10 bases and J 0 bases, with 10 bases left between them. Germline assignment: CDR1 MDHEN and CDR2 SYDVKM. CDR3 length equals 13 residues. The CDR3 protein is CATNRVSNQPQHF. The DNA for the CDR3 is TGTGCCACCAATCGGGTTAGCAATCAGCCCCAGCATTTT. Supplemented by reference TRBV28 and TRBJ1-5, the full variable domain reads DVKVTQSSRYLVKRTGEKVFLECVQDMDHENMFWYRQDPGLGLRLIYFSYDVKMKEKGDIPEGYSVSREKKERFSLILESASTNQTSMYLCATNRVSNQPQHFGDGTRLSIL.

This clonotype was observed a handful of times. V and J are TRBV10-3 and TRBJ2-3, with 11 bases matching TRBD1. Germline V lookup: CDR1 ENHRY, CDR2 SYGVKD. The ends lost 7 bases at V and 4 bases at J; junction bases unmatched: 7. The CDR3 sequence is 15 residues long. The CDR3 loop is CAITPGQGASDTQYF. The DNA of the CDR3 is TGTGCCATCACCCCTGGACAGGGGGCGTCAGATACGCAGTATTTT.

There are many counts of this clonotype. The chain uses TRBV20-1 and TRBJ1-5; D is perhaps TRBD1 (6 bases). Germline CDR1 is DFQATT and CDR2 is SNEGSKA (reference sequence). There are 15 residues in the CDR3. V gave up 3 bases and J gave up 3 bases, with 15 bases separating them. CDR3 in amino acids: CSASKTGLTNQPQHF. CDR3 nucleotide sequence: TGCAGTGCTAGTAAAACAGGGCTCACCAATCAGCCCCAGCATTTT.

The gene calls are TRBV18 and TRBJ2-5; maybe TRBD2 (6 bases). Germline V gene sequence: CDR1 KGHSH, CDR2 LQKENI. The CDR3 length is 13 residues. V was pared by 2 bases and J by 3 bases, with 7 bases between. The CDR3 sequence: CASSPWREETQYF. DNA of the CDR3: TGTGCCAGCTCACCATGGAGGGAAGAGACCCAGTACTTC.

The J gene is TRBJ2-1, the V gene TRBV29-1; no clear D gene. This CDR3 has 13 residues. V lost 4 bases, J lost 0 bases, and 7 bases lay in between. The germline V gene encodes CDR1 SQVTM and CDR2 ANQGSEA. CDR3 region: CSVAPSSYNEQFF. In nucleotides, the CDR3 is TGCAGCGTTGCCCCGAGCTCCTACAATGAGCAGTTCTTC.

This clonotype has a handful of counts. The rearrangement links TRBV7-9 to TRBJ2-2, with D tentatively TRBD1 (5 bases). Deletions cut 2 bases from V and 3 bases from J, with 10 bases between. Germline V CDR1 and CDR2: SEHNR, FQNEAQ (reference sequence). The CDR3 is 15 residues long. CDR3 amino acids: CASSLLRQYTGELFF. The CDR3 DNA is TGTGCCAGCAGCTTATTACGACAGTACACCGGGGAGCTGTTTTTT.

This clonotype appeared a few times. The V and J genes are TRBV7-2 and TRBJ2-7; TRBD1 is a possible D gene (5 bases). CDR1 SGHTA and CDR2 FQGNSA come from the germline V gene. The germline V and J ends were trimmed by 1 base and 2 bases, with 9 bases remaining between them. The length of the CDR3 is 14 residues. The DNA of the CDR3 is TGTGCCAGCAGCTTAGAGCTGGGGCCCTACGAGCAGTACTTC. This codes for CASSLELGPYEQYF.

A remark on this clonotype: At one boundary the junction diverges from the germline segment, which might be a read error. The rearrangement joins TRBV2 to TRBJ2-7, with D unclear. Germline CDR1 is SNHLY and CDR2 is FYNNEI. The CDR3 has 14 amino acids. DNA for the CDR3: TGTGCCAGCAGGGAAGCCCCGAAAAATTACGAGCAGTACTTC. The encoded protein is CASREAPKNYEQYF.

The rearrangement links TRBV29-1 to TRBJ2-1; D is perhaps TRBD2 (7 bases). Germline-derived CDR1 and CDR2 are SQVTM and ANQGSEA. Trimming cost V 2 bases and J 6 bases, with 20 bases left between them. CDR3 length equals 16 residues. CDR3 in amino acids: CSVERWGGPRGNEQFF. The CDR3 bases are TGCAGCGTTGAAAGGTGGGGGGGCCCTCGAGGCAATGAGCAGTTCTTC.

The J gene is TRBJ2-1, the V gene TRBV28, with D uncertain. From germline, CDR1 is MDHEN and CDR2 SYDVKM. The CDR3 runs 12 residues. Trimming took off 2 bases at V and 8 bases at J, with 7 bases between the two ends. In DNA form, the CDR3 reads TGTGCCAGCAGTTTAATGGTGTATGAGCAGTTCTTC. This encodes CASSLMVYEQFF.

This clonotype was seen a few times. The chain recombines TRBV7-2 with TRBJ2-7; 9 bases are shared with TRBD1. This CDR3 region has 14 residues. After removal of 6 bases from V and 3 bases from J, the junction contained 6 bases not matched to a gene. The germline V gene encodes CDR1 SGHTA and CDR2 FQGNSA. CDR3 in amino acids: CASSAGTGHYEQYF. The DNA of the CDR3 is TGTGCCAGCAGTGCCGGGACAGGGCACTACGAGCAGTACTTC.

This clonotype has more than one count but fewer than ten. V is TRBV4-2 and J is TRBJ1-1; weak D call: TRBD1 (5 bases). CDR3 length: 15 amino acids. Trimming shortened V by 4 bases and J by 0 bases, and 12 bases separated the two germline ends. Looked up from germline, CDR1 is LGHNA and CDR2 is YNFKEQ. The CDR3 loop is CASSRGEGLNTEAFF. CDR3 sequence (DNA): TGTGCCAGCAGCCGTGGTGAGGGGCTGAACACTGAAGCTTTCTTT.

This chain's CDR3 is CSAREGTRSYNEQFF. The CDR3 DNA follows: TGCAGTGCTAGAGAGGGGACTAGGTCGTACAATGAGCAGTTCTTC. The chain has TRBV20-1 and TRBJ2-1, with 8 bases identical to TRBD2. The CDR3 totals 15 residues. J lost 4 bases, V lost 0 bases, and 5 bases had no gene match. The V gene's germline CDR1 is DFQATT and CDR2 SNEGSKA (reference sequence).

The J gene is TRBJ2-3, the V gene TRBV20-1; possibly TRBD1 or TRBD2 for D (5 bases each). The germline V gene encodes CDR1 DFQATT and CDR2 SNEGSKA (reference sequence). The ends were cut back, 5 bases at V and 2 bases at J, with 14 bases in the middle. The CDR3 loop spans 14 amino acids. CDR3 sequence: CSARGVTHTDTQYF. CDR3 nucleotides: TGCAGTGCTCGAGGGGTGACGCACACAGATACGCAGTATTTT.

The rearrangement uses TRBV25-1 and TRBJ2-1, with D unclear. V lost 8 bases, J lost 1 base, and 12 bases lay in between. The germline V gene encodes CDR1 MGHDK and CDR2 SYGVNS. CDR3 length: 14 amino acids. The CDR3 sequence is CASQASESYNEQFF. The DNA for the CDR3 is TGTGCCAGCCAGGCCTCAGAGTCCTACAATGAGCAGTTCTTC. Supplemented by reference TRBV25-1 and TRBJ2-1, the full variable domain reads EADIYQTPRYLVIGTGKKITLECSQTMGHDKMYWYQQDPGMELHLIHYSYGVNSTEKGDLSSESTVSRIRTEHFPLTLESARPSHTSQYLCASQASESYNEQFFGPGTRLTVL.

The V call is TRBV5-6, the J call TRBJ2-7; no reliable D call. Germline-derived CDR1 and CDR2 are SGHDT and YYEEEE. This CDR3 has 14 residues. The ends were cut back, 3 bases at V and 7 bases at J, with 17 bases in the middle. The CDR3 reads CASSWALSPEEQYF. The CDR3 DNA is TGTGCCAGCAGCTGGGCATTAAGCCCTGAAGAGCAGTACTTC.

The V and J genes are TRBV4-3 and TRBJ1-5; D remains ambiguous. Germline V CDR1 and CDR2: LGHNA, YSLEER. Between the trimmed V and J ends, which lost 0 bases and 2 bases, there was a span of 5 bases. CDR3 size: 14 residues. This chain's CDR3 is CASSQDYGNQPQHF. In nucleotides, the CDR3 is TGCGCCAGCAGCCAAGATTATGGCAATCAGCCCCAGCATTTT.

The rearrangement joins TRBV7-2 to TRBJ2-7; possibly TRBD1 for D (6 bases). The V end was cut by 5 bases, the J end by 6 bases, with 8 bases between. CDR1 is SGHTA and CDR2 is FQGNSA in the germline V gene. CDR3 size: 11 residues. CDR3 nucleotide sequence: TGTGCCAGCAGCACAGGGCTCGAGCAGTACTTC. Its protein product is CASSTGLEQYF.

The V and J genes are TRBV4-2 and TRBJ1-5; D call uncertain. The CDR3 loop spans 13 amino acids. Deletions cut 2 bases from V and 6 bases from J, with 8 bases between. The germline V gene encodes CDR1 LGHNA and CDR2 YNFKEQ. Here the CDR3 DNA reads TGTGCCAGCAGCCAAAGTCTGGGTCAGCCCCAGCATTTT. This gives the protein CASSQSLGQPQHF.